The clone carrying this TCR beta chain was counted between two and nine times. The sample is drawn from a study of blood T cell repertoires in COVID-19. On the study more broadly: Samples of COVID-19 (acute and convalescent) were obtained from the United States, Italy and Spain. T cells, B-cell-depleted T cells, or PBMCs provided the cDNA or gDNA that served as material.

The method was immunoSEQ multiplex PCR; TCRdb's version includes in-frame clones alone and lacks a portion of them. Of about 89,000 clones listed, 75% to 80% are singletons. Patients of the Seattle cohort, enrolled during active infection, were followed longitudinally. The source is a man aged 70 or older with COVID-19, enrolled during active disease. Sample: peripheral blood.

In DNA form, the CDR3 reads TGTGCCAGCAGCTTCCGGGAATCGAACACCGGGGAGCTGTTTTTT. Translated, it gives CASSFRESNTGELFF. The rearrangement links TRBV7-9 to TRBJ2-2; a possible D gene is TRBD2 (5 bases). Per germline, CDR1 SEHNR and CDR2 FQNEAQ (reference sequence). The CDR3 extends over 15 amino acids. The V end was cut by 3 bases, the J end by 0 bases, with 8 bases between.